Included here is one TCR beta chain sequence, with context. Its antigen is as yet unknown. Pools of viral peptides were used by the ViraFEST assay to expand antigen-specific CD4+ T cells ahead of sequencing. Culture proceeded for nine to ten days, and CD4+ T cells were then isolated. After approximately 2 million PBMC were placed in each well, they were cultured with 8.5 to 10 IU/ml IL-2 and about 10 ug/ml peptides. This sample was included in a study of vaccination effects on CD4 cells after COVID-19. Germline values: CDR1 PRHDT, CDR2 FYEKMQ (reference sequence). The CDR3 sequence is 16 residues long. With 5 bases removed from V and 4 bases from J, the gap between germline ends came to 19 bases. Libraries were prepared by immunoSEQ multiplex PCR; TCRdb keeps only in-frame clonotypes and omits some of them. The sample includes fewer than 10,000 clones, roughly 74% of them seen just once.

This clonotype was obtained from a human donor who received a COVID-19 vaccine. Sequenced material: CD4+ T cells from PBMCs cultured with HCoV-229E spike peptides, taken before COVID-19 vaccination. The chain couples TRBV13 to TRBJ2-3, with D perhaps being TRBD1 or TRBD2 (7 bases each). The CDR3 DNA reads TGTGCCAGCAGCCAATACAGGGGCGGGGGACCAGATACGCAGTATTTT. Translating gives CASSQYRGGGPDTQYF.